The 20 T cell receptor beta chains below were found in one sample sequenced in a study of blood T cell repertoires in COVID-19. Clones were sequenced by immunoSEQ multiplex PCR, and TCRdb holds only the in-frame ones, with some missing. Among fewer than 350,000 clones listed, 70% to 90% were seen once. The material sequenced was peripheral blood. The receptors here all came from a woman aged 50 to 65 who had recovered from COVID-19.

The table lists this clone with a count of one. This chain links TRBV28 with TRBJ2-4; possibly TRBD1 for D (5 bases). CDR1 and CDR2 (germline): MDHEN, SYDVKM. V shed 10 bases and J shed 7 bases, with 17 bases lying between them. CDR3 length: 13 amino acids. The CDR3 sequence: CATLGQGRNIQYF. CDR3 nucleotide sequence: TGTGCCACCCTGGGGCAGGGAAGGAACATTCAGTACTTC.

J is TRBJ2-3 and V is TRBV5-1; 7 bases align to TRBD1. Germline-derived CDR1 and CDR2 are SGHRS and YFSETQ. V lost 4 bases, J lost 2 bases, and 4 bases stayed unmatched. There are 14 residues in the CDR3. The CDR3 DNA reads TGCGCCAGCAGCCAGGGACAGTTCACAGATACGCAGTATTTT. This sequence encodes CASSQGQFTDTQYF.

The gene calls are TRBV3-1 (or the pseudogene TRBV3-2) and TRBJ1-3; D gene uncertain. V gave up 2 bases and J gave up 0 bases, with 17 bases separating them. Per germline, CDR1 LGHDT and CDR2 YNNKEL (reference sequence). The CDR3 totals 18 residues. Here the CDR3 reads CASSQPRGVSNSGNTIYF. In DNA, the CDR3 is TGTGCCAGCAGCCAACCGAGAGGAGTTAGCAACTCTGGAAACACCATATATTTT.

CDR3 in DNA: TGTGCCAGCACCCCGGGGGGCGTAATAGCGGGAGGTGAGCAGTTCTTC. It encodes CASTPGGVIAGGEQFF. This chain links TRBV7-2 with TRBJ2-1; 10 bases are shared with TRBD2. The germline V gene has CDR1 SGHTA and CDR2 FQGNSA. Trimming at V came to 7 bases and at J to 9 bases, leaving 15 bases not matched to a gene. The CDR3 is 16 residues long.

The chain combines TRBV12-3 or TRBV12-4 with TRBJ2-7; D perhaps matches TRBD2 (5 bases). V was pared by 3 bases and J by 7 bases, with 13 bases between. This CDR3 contains 13 residues. CDR3 coding DNA: TGTGCCAGCAGTTTCCTAACACTAGGGGAGCAGTACTTC. This gives the protein CASSFLTLGEQYF.

J is TRBJ2-3 and V is TRBV14, with D possibly matching TRBD1 (6 bases). The CDR3 is 16 residues long. The V gene lost 1 base and the J gene lost 2 bases, with 13 bases spanning the gap. In germline, CDR1 is SGHDN, CDR2 FVKESK. The CDR3 protein is CASSQARNRVTDTQYF. CDR3 DNA sequence: TGTGCCAGCAGCCAAGCCCGGAACAGGGTCACAGATACGCAGTATTTT.

The chain has TRBV6-5 and TRBJ2-1; 10 bases fit TRBD2. The germline V gene has CDR1 MNHEY and CDR2 SVGAGI. J gave up 15 bases and V 5 bases, and 4 bases lay outside the gene matches. This CDR3 region has 11 residues. In nucleotides, the CDR3 is TGTGCCAGCAGTCTGGCTAGCGGGAGGTTCTTC. Encoded protein: CASSLASGRFF.

V usage is TRBV19 and J usage is TRBJ1-2, with D possibly being TRBD1 (5 bases). Trimming pared 7 bases from V and 6 bases from J, leaving 12 bases between. The length of the CDR3 is 12 residues. CDR1 LNHDA and CDR2 SQIVND come from the germline V gene (reference sequence). The CDR3 reads CASTMAGDGYTF. Written as DNA, the CDR3 is TGTGCCAGTACCATGGCGGGGGATGGCTACACCTTC.

The gene calls are TRBV7-2 and TRBJ2-1; TRBD2 matches 11 bases. The CDR3 runs to 16 residues. Germline-derived CDR1 and CDR2 are SGHTA and FQGNSA. The V gene end was trimmed by 4 bases and the J gene end by 4 bases; junction bases not matched to a gene: 6. CDR3 sequence reads: CASSSPTSGAYNEQFF. The CDR3 DNA reads as TGTGCCAGCAGCTCCCCGACTAGCGGGGCTTACAATGAGCAGTTCTTC. Full variable domain (missing parts from reference TRBV7-2 and TRBJ2-1): GAGVSQSPSNKVTEKGKDVELRCDPISGHTALYWYRQSLGQGLEFLIYFQGNSAPDKSGLPSDRFSAERTGGSVSTLTIQRTQQEDSAVYLCASSSPTSGAYNEQFFGPGTRLTVL.

About this clone: Other DNA variants within this sample encode the same CDR3. The chain couples TRBV18 to TRBJ1-2; perhaps TRBD1 as D (6 bases). V shed 3 bases and J shed 4 bases, with 9 bases lying between them. The CDR3 has 13 amino acids. The germline gives CDR1 KGHSH, CDR2 LQKENI. The CDR3 DNA sequence: TGTGCCAGCTCACCGGGACAAAGCTATGGCTACACCTTC. It yields the protein CASSPGQSYGYTF.

This chain links TRBV18 with TRBJ2-2, with D perhaps TRBD1 (6 bases). The CDR3 is made up of 14 amino acids. V was clipped by 5 bases and J by 1 base, with 8 bases between them. Germline V gene lookup returns CDR1 KGHSH and CDR2 LQKENI. The CDR3 sequence: CASSWGQNTGELFF. The CDR3 nucleotides read TGTGCCAGCTCATGGGGACAGAACACCGGGGAGCTGTTTTTT.

This chain joins TRBV7-9 and TRBJ2-1; perhaps TRBD1 as D (6 bases). The CDR3 is 17 amino acids. V lost 3 bases and J lost 0, with 15 bases in between. Germline CDR1 is SEHNR and CDR2 is FQNEAQ (reference sequence). The CDR3 sequence is CASSFRGGPSSYNEQFF. CDR3 in DNA: TGTGCCAGCAGCTTCAGGGGCGGACCTAGCTCCTACAATGAGCAGTTCTTC.

This clone appeared once. The chain recombines TRBV28 with TRBJ1-5, with D tentatively TRBD1 (6 bases). The CDR3 covers 17 residues. Trimming took 4 bases from V and 3 from J, leaving 19 bases between them. Germline V gene sequence: CDR1 MDHEN, CDR2 SYDVKM. CDR3 in amino acids: CASSWKQGRGDNQPQHF. The CDR3 nucleotides are TGTGCCAGCAGTTGGAAACAGGGCCGCGGCGACAATCAGCCCCAGCATTTT.

The chain joins TRBV14 to TRBJ2-7; D perhaps matches TRBD1 (5 bases). Germline V gives CDR1 SGHDN, CDR2 FVKESK. The CDR3 loop spans 12 amino acids. The V gene lost 3 bases and the J gene lost 4 bases, with 7 bases spanning the gap. DNA of the CDR3: TGTGCCAGCAGCCAGGGGCGATACGAGCAGTACTTC. It yields the protein CASSQGRYEQYF.

The chain employs TRBV28 and TRBJ2-7; 9 positions agree with TRBD1. This CDR3 is 15 amino acids long. The germline gives CDR1 MDHEN, CDR2 SYDVKM. Trimming cost V 4 bases and J 3 bases; bases outside gene matches: 7. CDR3 sequence: CASSSIQGADYEQYF. CDR3 nucleotides: TGTGCCAGCAGTTCCATACAGGGGGCGGACTACGAGCAGTACTTC.

The V gene is TRBV10-3, the J gene TRBJ1-2, with D tentatively TRBD1 (6 bases). Trimming removed 0 bases at V and 7 bases at J, with 12 bases between. Germline V gives CDR1 ENHRY, CDR2 SYGVKD. The CDR3 length is 14 residues. The CDR3 nucleotides are TGTGCCATCAGTGAGTCGAACAGGGCTGGTGGCTACACCTTC. Encoded protein: CAISESNRAGGYTF.

This chain uses TRBV13 with TRBJ1-1; a weak D match, TRBD1 (6 bases). Germline V CDR1 and CDR2: PRHDT, FYEKMQ (reference sequence). The V gene lost 3 bases and the J gene lost 5 bases, with 13 bases spanning the gap. This CDR3 is built from 14 residues. In DNA, the CDR3 is TGTGCCAGCAGCTTCGGGGGGCGGGTGACTGAAGCTTTCTTT. Translation gives CASSFGGRVTEAFF.

Concerning this clone: The sample holds other DNA sequences that translate to the same CDR3. The V gene is TRBV7-3, the J gene TRBJ2-1; D might be TRBD2 (6 bases). V gave up 3 bases and J gave up 4 bases, with 7 bases separating them. Germline V gene data show CDR1 as SGHTA and CDR2 as FQGTGA. The CDR3 runs to 13 residues. The CDR3 loop reads CASSLGLYNEQFF. CDR3 sequence (DNA): TGTGCCAGCAGCTTGGGACTTTACAATGAGCAGTTCTTC.

This clone was picked up one time. This sequence joins TRBV28 and TRBJ2-1, with TRBD2 matching over 7 bases. Germline assignment: CDR1 MDHEN and CDR2 SYDVKM. V was clipped by 6 bases and J by 7 bases; unmatched bases: 6. The CDR3 runs 13 residues. This chain's CDR3 is CASRQGLLNEQFF. Here the CDR3 DNA reads TGTGCCAGCAGGCAGGGACTACTTAATGAGCAGTTCTTC.

This chain connects TRBV27 to TRBJ1-1; 9 nucleotides match TRBD1. Germline-derived CDR1 and CDR2 are MNHEY and SMNVEV (reference sequence). The length of the CDR3 is 16 residues. After removal of 8 bases from V and 0 bases from J, the junction contained 10 bases not matched to a gene. CDR3 in DNA: TGTGCCAGCCCGCCGGGGACAGGGTCCATGAACACTGAAGCTTTCTTT. Residues: CASPPGTGSMNTEAFF.